This passage covers 23 T cell receptor beta chains from one sample sequenced in a study of long-term antiretroviral therapy in people with HIV. The libraries were made with immunoSEQ v3.0 at survey level. The repertoire was sequenced with immunoSEQ multiplex PCR; TCRdb's copy has only in-frame clones and lacks some. This table has 30,000 to 40,000 clones, 86% appearing once. The specimen was unsorted PBMCs, collected just before starting antiretroviral therapy. The receptors shown here come from a woman between 18 and 29 years old with HIV.

The rearrangement links TRBV27 to TRBJ2-7; maybe TRBD2 (6 bases). The ends were cut back, 5 bases at V and 3 bases at J, with 14 bases in the middle. Per the germline V gene, CDR1 is MNHEY and CDR2 is SMNVEV (reference sequence). CDR3 length: 14 amino acids. CDR3 sequence reads: CASSPAAGHYEQYF. In nucleotides, the CDR3 is TGTGCCAGCAGTCCGGCAGCGGGCCACTACGAGCAGTACTTC.

The chain is built from TRBV7-9 and TRBJ2-5; the D gene is possibly TRBD2 (6 bases). The V end was cut by 5 bases, the J end by 14 bases, with 18 bases between. The CDR3 covers 12 residues. Germline V lookup: CDR1 SEHNR, CDR2 FQNEAQ (reference sequence). The CDR3 DNA is TGTGCCAGCAGCCTCCCTGATAGGAGGGGCTACTTC. Translation: CASSLPDRRGYF. Looking up the rest from reference TRBV7-9 and TRBJ2-5 gives the full variable domain: DTGVSQNPRHKITKRGQNVTFRCDPISEHNRLYWYRQTLGQGPEFLTYFQNEAQLEKSRLLSDRFSAERPKGSFSTLEIQRTEQGDSAMYLCASSLPDRRGYFGPGTRLLVL.

The table lists this clone with a few counts. V is TRBV6-5 and J is TRBJ1-2; D unclear. The CDR3 is made up of 15 amino acids. V was pared by 0 bases and J by 3 bases, with 11 bases between. Germline lookup yields CDR1 MNHEY and CDR2 SVGAGI. Here the CDR3 reads CASSYSTPGDYGYTF. The CDR3 DNA follows: TGTGCCAGCAGTTACTCGACCCCCGGGGACTATGGCTACACCTTC.

The rearrangement joins TRBV9 to TRBJ2-3; the D gene is possibly TRBD1 (7 bases). Trimming left V 3 bases short and J 4 bases short, with 12 bases between. CDR1 and CDR2 from the germline V gene are SGDLS and YYNGEE. The CDR3 spans 14 residues. The DNA for the CDR3 is TGTGCCAGCAGCGCAGGGGGGCGGGCAGATACGCAGTATTTT. Amino acid sequence: CASSAGGRADTQYF.

The chain uses TRBV6-4 and TRBJ2-2, with a weak D call TRBD2 (6 bases). Trimming pared 6 bases from V and 3 bases from J, leaving 17 bases between. The CDR3 is 16 amino acids. CDR1 is MRHNA and CDR2 is SNTAGT in the germline V gene. CDR3 DNA sequence: TGTGCCAGCAGCCCCGGTGGCGGGACGGACACCGGGGAGCTGTTTTTT. This encodes CASSPGGGTDTGELFF.

The chain links TRBV5-5 to TRBJ2-7, with D uncertain. In germline, CDR1 is SGHKS, CDR2 YYEKEE (reference sequence). The CDR3 spans 15 residues. V lost 2 bases and J lost 0, with 12 bases in between. The CDR3, as DNA: TGTGCCAGCAGCTTTGTGGCGATTAGCTCCTACGAGCAGTACTTC. It codes for CASSFVAISSYEQYF.

The chain uses TRBV10-3 and TRBJ2-3; 9 nucleotides line up with TRBD2. The germline CDR1 and CDR2 sequences are ENHRY and SYGVKD. The CDR3 consists of 16 residues. Germline trimming cut 10 bases from V and 5 bases from J; bases unmatched to any gene: 16. The CDR3 protein is CATNVDLAGVKDTQYF. The CDR3 DNA reads TGTGCCACCAACGTCGACTTAGCGGGAGTGAAAGATACGCAGTATTTT.

This clone has just a few counts. The rearrangement joins TRBV4-3 to TRBJ2-7; 8 positions agree with TRBD1. The CDR3 contains 15 residues. V lost 0 bases, J lost 5 bases, and 6 bases stayed unmatched. The germline V gene encodes CDR1 LGHNA and CDR2 YSLEER. In DNA form, the CDR3 reads TGCGCCAGCAGCCAAGAGATGGACAGGGCCCACGAGCAGTACTTC. It specifies CASSQEMDRAHEQYF.

The count of this clone is one. The chain couples TRBV4-1 to TRBJ2-1, with D perhaps TRBD1 (6 bases). The CDR3 totals 15 residues. Trimming removed 4 bases from V and 8 bases from J, with 18 bases in between. Germline values: CDR1 MGHRA, CDR2 YSYEKL. DNA for the CDR3: TGCGCCAGCAGCCCTTTCGATTCAGGGGACGATGAGCAGTTCTTC. Translating gives CASSPFDSGDDEQFF.

The V and J genes are TRBV6-5 and TRBJ1-4; D call uncertain. The V gene lost 6 bases and the J gene lost 2 bases, with 10 bases spanning the gap. The CDR3 runs to 14 residues. The germline V gene encodes CDR1 MNHEY and CDR2 SVGAGI. In DNA, the CDR3 is TGTGCCAGCAGCATATACGGGACTAATGAAAAACTGTTTTTT. This codes for CASSIYGTNEKLFF.

This rearrangement joins TRBV29-1 to TRBJ2-7; D may match TRBD1 or TRBD2 (5 bases each). This CDR3 has 12 amino acids. Germline V lookup: CDR1 SQVTM, CDR2 ANQGSEA. V gave up 5 bases and J gave up 6 bases, with 14 bases separating them. The DNA of the CDR3 is TGCAGCGTTACCGAGGGGCAGGGCGAGCAGTACTTC. Its translation is CSVTEGQGEQYF.

The chain uses TRBV5-4 and TRBJ1-1; D not certain. Germline V gene sequence: CDR1 SGHNT, CDR2 YYREEE (reference sequence). With 4 bases removed from V and 6 bases from J, the gap between germline ends came to 19 bases. The CDR3 spans 15 residues. The CDR3 is CASSPTVGHGAEAFF. The CDR3 DNA reads as TGTGCCAGCAGCCCCACGGTCGGTCACGGCGCTGAAGCTTTCTTT.

This chain links TRBV5-1 with TRBJ2-2; 10 bases agree with TRBD2. CDR3 size: 17 residues. Germline CDR1 and CDR2: SGHRS and YFSETQ. V was pared by 7 bases and J by 6 bases, with 15 bases of the junction left unmatched. In nucleotides, the CDR3 is TGCGCCAGCTCCCCGAAGCGGGAGGGGCTCTTCGCCGGGGAGCTGTTTTTT. It is translated as CASSPKREGLFAGELFF. The full variable domain, its missing parts supplied by reference TRBV5-1 and TRBJ2-2, is KAGVTQTPRYLIKTRGQQVTLSCSPISGHRSVSWYQQTPGQGLQFLFEYFSETQRNKGNFPGRFSGRQFSNSRSEMNVSTLELGDSALYLCASSPKREGLFAGELFFGEGSRLTVL.

This chain joins TRBV9 and TRBJ2-1; the match to TRBD1 covers 8 bases. The CDR3 extends over 16 amino acids. The germline V gene encodes CDR1 SGDLS and CDR2 YYNGEE. Germline trimming cut 0 bases from V and 7 bases from J; bases unmatched to any gene: 9. The CDR3: CASSVGARGRFNEQFF. CDR3 in DNA: TGTGCCAGCAGCGTAGGCGCCAGGGGGCGATTTAATGAGCAGTTCTTC.

The chain employs TRBV2 and TRBJ2-4, with 9 bases that match TRBD1. Per germline, CDR1 SNHLY and CDR2 FYNNEI. The CDR3 spans 14 residues. The junction had 10 bases not matched to a gene; V was cut back by 7 bases and J by 9 bases. CDR3 nucleotide sequence: TGTGCCAGCACCGGACAGGGGAAATTGAGCATTCAGTACTTC. Amino acids: CASTGQGKLSIQYF.

The chain recombines TRBV9 with TRBJ2-5; TRBD1 matches 12 bases. Germline V gene sequence: CDR1 SGDLS, CDR2 YYNGEE. The junction had 4 bases not matched to a gene; V was cut back by 0 bases and J by 4 bases. This CDR3 contains 16 residues. The CDR3 is CASSVGGQGAGETQYF. As DNA, the CDR3 is TGTGCCAGCAGCGTAGGGGGACAGGGGGCGGGAGAGACCCAGTACTTC. Looking up the rest from reference TRBV9 and TRBJ2-5 gives the full variable domain: DSGVTQTPKHLITATGQRVTLRCSPRSGDLSVYWYQQSLDQGLQFLIQYYNGEERAKGNILERFSAQQFPDLHSELNLSSLELGDSALYFCASSVGGQGAGETQYFGPGTRLLVL.

The chain employs TRBV19 and TRBJ1-5; unclear D gene. There are 15 residues in the CDR3. CDR1 and CDR2 from the germline V gene are LNHDA and SQIVND (reference sequence). Deletions cut 4 bases from V and 0 bases from J, with 10 bases between. The CDR3 region has the DNA TGTGCCAGTAGTACTTCCTTCTATAGCAATCAGCCCCAGCATTTT. This gives the protein CASSTSFYSNQPQHF.

This chain links TRBV30 with TRBJ1-4; D is unclear. Germline V gene data show CDR1 as GTSNPN and CDR2 as SVGIG (reference sequence). V was clipped by 8 bases and J by 6 bases, with 7 bases between them. The CDR3 loop spans 10 amino acids. Written as DNA, the CDR3 is TGTGCCGCGGGTGATGAAAAACTGTTTTTT. This sequence encodes CAAGDEKLFF.

The rearrangement links TRBV19 to TRBJ1-5; D not resolved. The CDR3 has 17 amino acids. V was shortened by 3 bases and J by 0 bases, with 15 bases between the two germline ends. In germline, CDR1 is LNHDA, CDR2 SQIVND (reference sequence). In DNA, the CDR3 is TGTGCCAGTAGTATTACCCGCACTTACAATAGCAATCAGCCCCAGCATTTT. Translation: CASSITRTYNSNQPQHF.

The J gene is TRBJ1-4, the V gene TRBV18; a possible D gene is TRBD1 (6 bases). Trimming removed 6 bases at V and 8 bases at J, with 13 bases between. The CDR3 runs to 13 residues. In germline, CDR1 is KGHSH, CDR2 LQKENI. The CDR3 bases are TGTGCCAGCTCTGGGGGCAGCGGGGAAAAACTGTTTTTT. It yields the protein CASSGGSGEKLFF.

V and J are TRBV7-3 and TRBJ2-7; 10 positions match TRBD1. With 1 base clipped from V and 2 bases from J, the junction kept 8 bases outside the gene matches. The CDR3 loop spans 17 amino acids. Per the germline V gene, CDR1 is SGHTA and CDR2 is FQGTGA. The chain's CDR3 is CASSLRGTGDPPYEQYF. CDR3 nucleotides: TGTGCCAGCAGCTTAAGGGGGACAGGGGATCCACCCTACGAGCAGTACTTC.

The CDR3 here is CASRSGGPTDTQYF. In DNA form, the CDR3 reads TGTGCCAGCAGAAGCGGGGGTCCCACAGATACGCAGTATTTT. This sequence joins TRBV7-3 and TRBJ2-3; the match to TRBD2 covers 8 bases. V shed 6 bases, J shed 2 bases, and the junction held 4 bases outside the gene matches. The germline V gene has CDR1 SGHTA and CDR2 FQGTGA. The length of the CDR3 is 14 residues.

The chain has TRBV4-1 and TRBJ2-3; TRBD2 might be the D (6 bases). V lost 1 base and J 3 bases, leaving 17 bases between the germline ends. Germline lookup yields CDR1 MGHRA and CDR2 YSYEKL. The CDR3 runs to 17 residues. DNA of the CDR3: TGCGCCAGCAGCCAAGTAGCGGCGTTAGTTAGGACAGATACGCAGTATTTT. This sequence encodes CASSQVAALVRTDTQYF.